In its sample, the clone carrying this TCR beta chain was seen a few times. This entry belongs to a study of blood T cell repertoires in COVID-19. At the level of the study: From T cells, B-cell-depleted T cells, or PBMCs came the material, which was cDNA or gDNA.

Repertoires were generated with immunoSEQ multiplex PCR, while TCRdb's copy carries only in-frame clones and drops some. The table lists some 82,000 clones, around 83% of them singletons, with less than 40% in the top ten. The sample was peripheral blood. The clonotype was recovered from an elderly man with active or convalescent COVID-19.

CDR3 sequence: CASSGTGGAYEQYF. CDR3 bases: TGTGCCAGCAGCGGGACAGGGGGCGCCTACGAGCAGTACTTC. The chain recombines TRBV21-1 with TRBJ2-7; the table's D gene call, TRBD1, was not cross checked with the DNA. TRBV21-1 counts as a pseudogene. The CDR3 has 14 amino acids.